The 18 T cell receptor beta chains in this list originate from one sample, sequenced in a study of T cell responses to AZD1222 COVID-19 vaccine. The protocol was immunoSEQ multiplex PCR, while the TCRdb copy is restricted to in-frame clones and leaves out a portion. The sample lists about 88,000 clones, approximately 91% occurring once. Sequences were derived from peripheral blood, sampled 28 days after the second AZD1222 dose. The receptors derive from an adult who received the AZD1222 COVID-19 vaccine.

V gene TRBV7-9 combines with J gene TRBJ1-2, with a possible D match to TRBD1 (5 bases). Trimming shortened V by 5 bases and J by 8 bases, and 21 bases separated the two germline ends. Germline-derived CDR1 and CDR2 are SEHNR and FQNEAQ (reference sequence). The CDR3 runs 15 residues. The CDR3: CASSLGGFSLWGYTF. The CDR3 nucleotides are TGTGCCAGCAGCCTGGGGGGATTTTCCCTATGGGGCTACACCTTC.

The chain carries TRBV20-1 and TRBJ1-1; possibly TRBD1 for D (6 bases). The V end was cut by 7 bases, the J end by 7 bases, with 13 bases between. The CDR3 sequence is 11 residues long. CDR1 and CDR2 from the germline V gene are DFQATT and SNEGSKA (reference sequence). CDR3 in DNA: TGCAGTGTACAGACAGGCTTTGAAGCTTTCTTT. This gives the protein CSVQTGFEAFF.

The chain has TRBV29-1 and TRBJ1-5, with D perhaps matching TRBD1 (6 bases). Germline-derived CDR1 and CDR2 are SQVTM and ANQGSEA. CDR3 length equals 13 residues. Trimming removed 6 bases at V and 0 bases at J, with 9 bases between. As DNA, the CDR3 is TGCAGCGTACAGGGAAATAGCAATCAGCCCCAGCATTTT. It yields the protein CSVQGNSNQPQHF.

The V gene is TRBV18, the J gene TRBJ1-6; TRBD1 might be the D (5 bases). Germline V gives CDR1 KGHSH, CDR2 LQKENI. This CDR3 comprises 12 residues. Trimming left V 6 bases short and J 8 bases short, with 8 bases between. Written as DNA, the CDR3 is TGTGCCAGCTCGGGGGACGATTCACCCCTCCACTTT. It yields the protein CASSGDDSPLHF. Combining the CDR3 with reference TRBV18 and TRBJ1-6 gives the whole variable domain NAGVMQNPRHLVRRRGQEARLRCSPMKGHSHVYWYRQLPEEGLKFMVYLQKENIIDESGMPKERFSAEFPKEGPSILRIQQVVRGDSAAYFCASSGDDSPLHFGNGTRLTVT.

The chain couples TRBV12-3 or TRBV12-4 to TRBJ2-5; a possible D gene is TRBD1 (5 bases). The V and J ends lost 2 bases and 1 base respectively, with 5 bases between them. The CDR3 sequence is 13 residues long. CDR3 nucleotides: TGTGCCAGCAGTTTAAGGGGCCAAGAGACCCAGTACTTC. It is translated as CASSLRGQETQYF.

This clone was seen only a few times. The chain has TRBV19 and TRBJ1-1, with D unclear. From germline, CDR1 is LNHDA and CDR2 SQIVND (reference sequence). This CDR3 comprises 12 residues. Trimming left V 1 base short and J 8 bases short, with 8 bases between. CDR3 in amino acids: CASSIVGLEAFF. In nucleotides, the CDR3 is TGTGCCAGTAGTATAGTAGGATTAGAAGCTTTCTTT.

The DNA of the CDR3 is TGTGCCAGCAGTTCGGACAGCAATCAGCCCCAGCATTTT. Translating gives CASSSDSNQPQHF. V gene TRBV6-5 combines with J gene TRBJ1-5; D remains unclear. The CDR3 spans 13 residues. The germline V gene encodes CDR1 MNHEY and CDR2 SVGAGI. Deletions cut 4 bases from V and 1 base from J, with 5 bases between.

This clone was recorded a few times. The V call is TRBV6-4, the J call TRBJ2-1, with no clear D. The CDR3 sequence is 13 residues long. The germline V gene encodes CDR1 MRHNA and CDR2 SNTAGT. V shed 3 bases and J shed 4 bases, with 7 bases lying between them. The DNA for the CDR3 is TGTGCCAGCAGTGAGCTGATTTACAATGAGCAGTTCTTC. Translation gives CASSELIYNEQFF.

The chain employs TRBV5-1 and TRBJ2-7; TRBD1 agrees at 8 bases. This CDR3 spans 14 amino acids. V trimming: 3 bases; J trimming: 5 bases; junction bases outside the gene matches: 7. Germline values: CDR1 SGHRS, CDR2 YFSETQ. The CDR3 DNA sequence: TGCGCCAGCAGCTCAGACGAGACAGGGGACGAGCAGTACTTC. Its protein product is CASSSDETGDEQYF.

The chain links TRBV6-6 to TRBJ1-6; 8 bases match TRBD1. CDR1 is MNHNY, CDR2 SVGAGI, per germline (reference sequence). This CDR3 spans 14 amino acids. Losses at the gene ends were 6 bases for V and 7 bases for J; bases not matched to a gene: 5. This CDR3 is CASSHRTGNSPLHF. The CDR3 nucleotides are TGTGCCAGCAGCCACCGGACAGGGAATTCACCCCTCCACTTT.

V usage is TRBV2 and J usage is TRBJ1-1; no definite D call. In germline, CDR1 is SNHLY, CDR2 FYNNEI. The CDR3 covers 14 residues. V lost 0 bases, J lost 3 bases, and 8 bases lay in between. DNA for the CDR3: TGTGCCAGCAGTGAAGCGCTTGGGTACACTGAAGCTTTCTTT. This codes for CASSEALGYTEAFF. Based on the CDR3 plus reference TRBV2 and TRBJ1-1, the full variable domain is EPEVTQTPSHQVTQMGQEVILRCVPISNHLYFYWYRQILGQKVEFLVSFYNNEISEKSEIFDDQFSVERPDGSNFTLKIRSTKLEDSAMYFCASSEALGYTEAFFGQGTRLTVV.

CDR3 protein: CASSLMSWGSTDTQYF. For the CDR3, the DNA is TGTGCCAGCAGCTTAATGTCTTGGGGCAGCACAGATACGCAGTATTTT. The chain links TRBV7-9 to TRBJ2-3; tentative D call: TRBD1 (5 bases). V shed 2 bases and J shed 0 bases, with 12 bases lying between them. This CDR3 has 16 residues. Germline CDR1 SEHNR, CDR2 FQNEAQ (reference sequence).

J is TRBJ2-7 and V is TRBV10-2; D is perhaps TRBD1 (6 bases). Germline V gene sequence: CDR1 WSHSY, CDR2 SAAADI. The V end lost 6 bases, the J end lost 5 bases, and 8 bases lay between the germline ends. The CDR3 runs to 11 residues. The CDR3 nucleotides read TGCGCCAGCAGCAGGGGAAACGAGCAGTACTTC. It encodes CASSRGNEQYF.

The rearrangement uses TRBV30 and TRBJ1-1; D is undetermined. This CDR3 contains 13 residues. Looked up from germline, CDR1 is GTSNPN and CDR2 is SVGIG (reference sequence). V gave up 2 bases and J gave up 2 bases, with 9 bases separating them. The chain's CDR3 is CAWSPGFNTEAFF. The CDR3 DNA sequence: TGTGCCTGGAGTCCGGGATTTAACACTGAAGCTTTCTTT.

J is TRBJ2-2 and V is TRBV3-1 (or the pseudogene TRBV3-2), with no clear D. This CDR3 has 15 amino acids. Germline CDR1 reads LGHDT; CDR2 reads YNNKEL (reference sequence). V lost 0 bases and J 11 bases, leaving 16 bases between the germline ends. CDR3 region: CASSQDRNIYAELFF. As DNA, the CDR3 is TGTGCCAGCAGCCAAGATAGGAATATCTACGCAGAGCTGTTTTTT.

The V gene is TRBV12-3 or TRBV12-4, the J gene TRBJ2-7; 7 positions agree with TRBD1. This CDR3 spans 13 amino acids. J was trimmed by 3 bases and V by 10 bases; bases with no gene match: 9. CDR3 nucleotides: TGTGCCACCGCGACAGGGATAGGCTACGAGCAGTACTTC. Its protein is CATATGIGYEQYF.

The chain is built from TRBV5-1 and TRBJ2-3, with no clear D. V lost 5 bases to trimming and J lost 3 bases, with 7 bases between them. CDR1 SGHRS and CDR2 YFSETQ come from the germline V gene. The CDR3 totals 12 residues. CDR3 sequence: CASRWETDTQYF. CDR3 coding DNA: TGCGCCAGCAGGTGGGAAACAGATACGCAGTATTTT.

This sequence joins TRBV7-3 and TRBJ2-6, with unresolved D. Deletions cut 5 bases from V and 0 bases from J, with 8 bases between. Germline CDR1 SGHTA, CDR2 FQGTGA. The CDR3 is made up of 15 amino acids. The CDR3 is CASSPHTSGANVLTF. The CDR3 region has the DNA TGTGCCAGCAGCCCCCACACCTCTGGGGCCAACGTCCTGACTTTC.